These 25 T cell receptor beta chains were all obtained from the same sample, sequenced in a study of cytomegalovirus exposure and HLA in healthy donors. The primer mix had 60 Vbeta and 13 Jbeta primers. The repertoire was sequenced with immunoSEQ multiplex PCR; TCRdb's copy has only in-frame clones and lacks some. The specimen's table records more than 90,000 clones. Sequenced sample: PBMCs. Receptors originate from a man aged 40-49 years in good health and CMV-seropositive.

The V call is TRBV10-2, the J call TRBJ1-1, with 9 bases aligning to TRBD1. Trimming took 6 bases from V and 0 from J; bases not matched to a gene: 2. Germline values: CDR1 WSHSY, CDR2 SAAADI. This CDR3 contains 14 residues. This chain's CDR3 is CASRGTGLNTEAFF. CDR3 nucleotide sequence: TGCGCCAGCAGAGGGACAGGGTTGAACACTGAAGCTTTCTTT.

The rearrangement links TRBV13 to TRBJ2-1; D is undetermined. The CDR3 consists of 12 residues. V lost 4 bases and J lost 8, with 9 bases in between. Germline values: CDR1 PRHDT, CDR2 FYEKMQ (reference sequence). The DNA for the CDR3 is TGTGCCAGCAGCTCCACTCTGGATGAGCAGTTCTTC. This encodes CASSSTLDEQFF.

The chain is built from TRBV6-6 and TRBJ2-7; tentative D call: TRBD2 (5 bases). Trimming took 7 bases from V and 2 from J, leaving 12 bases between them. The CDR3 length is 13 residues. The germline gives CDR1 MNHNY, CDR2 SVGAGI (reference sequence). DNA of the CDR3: TGTGCCAGCACCCAGGACGGGACCTACGAGCAGTACTTC. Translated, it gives CASTQDGTYEQYF.

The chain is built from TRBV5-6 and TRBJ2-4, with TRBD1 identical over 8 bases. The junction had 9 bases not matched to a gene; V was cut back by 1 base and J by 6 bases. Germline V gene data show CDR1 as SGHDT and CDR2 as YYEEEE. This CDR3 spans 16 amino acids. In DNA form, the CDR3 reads TGTGCCAGCAGCTTGTGGGGGGACAGGATGGGAAACATTCAGTACTTC. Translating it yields CASSLWGDRMGNIQYF.

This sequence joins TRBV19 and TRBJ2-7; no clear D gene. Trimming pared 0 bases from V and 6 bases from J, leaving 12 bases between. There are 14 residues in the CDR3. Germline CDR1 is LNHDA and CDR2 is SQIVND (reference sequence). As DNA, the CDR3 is TGTGCCAGTAGTATAGATCCAGGCAGGTTCGAGCAGTACTTC. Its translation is CASSIDPGRFEQYF.

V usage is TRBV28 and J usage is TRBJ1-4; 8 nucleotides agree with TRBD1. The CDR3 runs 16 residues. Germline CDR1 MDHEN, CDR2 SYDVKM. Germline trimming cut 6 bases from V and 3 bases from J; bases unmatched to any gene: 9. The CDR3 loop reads CASSLTGVISNEKLFF. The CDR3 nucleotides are TGTGCCAGCAGCCTGACAGGGGTCATATCTAATGAAAAACTGTTTTTT.

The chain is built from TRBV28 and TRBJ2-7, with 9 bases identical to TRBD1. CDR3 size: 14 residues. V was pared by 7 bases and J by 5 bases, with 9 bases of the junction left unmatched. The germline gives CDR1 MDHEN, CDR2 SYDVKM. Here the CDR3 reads CASTRTGAQHEQYF. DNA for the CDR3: TGTGCCAGCACCCGGACAGGGGCGCAGCACGAGCAGTACTTC.

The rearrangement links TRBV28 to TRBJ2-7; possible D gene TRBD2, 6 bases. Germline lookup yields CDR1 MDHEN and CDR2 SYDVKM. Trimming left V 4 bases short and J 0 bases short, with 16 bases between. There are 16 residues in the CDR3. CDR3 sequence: CASSSPVTRGSYEQYF. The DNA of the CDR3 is TGTGCCAGCAGTTCTCCAGTGACGCGGGGCTCCTACGAGCAGTACTTC.

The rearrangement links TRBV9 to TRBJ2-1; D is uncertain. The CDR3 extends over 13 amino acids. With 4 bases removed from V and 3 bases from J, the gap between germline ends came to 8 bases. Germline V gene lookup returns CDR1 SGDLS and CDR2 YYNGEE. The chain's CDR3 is CASSRPGYNEQFF. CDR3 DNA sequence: TGTGCCAGCAGCCGCCCGGGCTACAATGAGCAGTTCTTC.

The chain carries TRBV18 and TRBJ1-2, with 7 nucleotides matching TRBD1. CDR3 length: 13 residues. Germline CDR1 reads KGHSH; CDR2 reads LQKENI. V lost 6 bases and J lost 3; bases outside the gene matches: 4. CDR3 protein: CASSPGTDYGYTF. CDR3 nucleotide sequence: TGTGCCAGCTCCCCAGGGACAGACTATGGCTACACCTTC.

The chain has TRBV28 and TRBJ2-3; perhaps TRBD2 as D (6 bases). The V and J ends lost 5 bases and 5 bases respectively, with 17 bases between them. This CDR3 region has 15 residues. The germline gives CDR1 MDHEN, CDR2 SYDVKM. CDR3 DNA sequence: TGTGCCAGCAGTACTCCGGACTACCCGGGAGATACGCAGTATTTT. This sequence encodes CASSTPDYPGDTQYF.

CDR3 amino acids: CASSRGQGGSNTEAFF. Here the CDR3 DNA reads TGTGCCAGCTCACGCGGACAGGGTGGGTCTAACACTGAAGCTTTCTTT. The chain employs TRBV18 and TRBJ1-1; 8 nucleotides agree with TRBD1. From germline, CDR1 is KGHSH and CDR2 LQKENI. The CDR3 covers 16 residues. V gave up 4 bases and J gave up 2 bases; unmatched junction bases: 9.

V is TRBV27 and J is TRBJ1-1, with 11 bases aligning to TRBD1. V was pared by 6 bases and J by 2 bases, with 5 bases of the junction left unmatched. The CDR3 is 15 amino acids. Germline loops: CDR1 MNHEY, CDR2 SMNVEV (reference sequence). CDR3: CASRVWTGGNTEAFF. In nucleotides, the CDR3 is TGTGCCAGCAGGGTTTGGACAGGGGGCAACACTGAAGCTTTCTTT.

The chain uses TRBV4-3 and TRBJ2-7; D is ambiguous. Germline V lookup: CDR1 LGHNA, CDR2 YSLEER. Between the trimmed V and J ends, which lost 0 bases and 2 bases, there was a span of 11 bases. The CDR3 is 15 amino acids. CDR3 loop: CASSQEFQFAYEQYF. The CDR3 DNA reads TGCGCCAGCAGCCAAGAGTTTCAATTTGCCTACGAGCAGTACTTC.

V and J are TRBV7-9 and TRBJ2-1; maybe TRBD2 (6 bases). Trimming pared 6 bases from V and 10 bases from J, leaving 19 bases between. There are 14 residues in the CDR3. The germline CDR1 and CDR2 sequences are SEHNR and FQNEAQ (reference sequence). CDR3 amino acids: CASRPGLSFLEQFF. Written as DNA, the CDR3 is TGTGCCAGCAGGCCGGGACTCTCGTTCTTAGAGCAGTTCTTC.

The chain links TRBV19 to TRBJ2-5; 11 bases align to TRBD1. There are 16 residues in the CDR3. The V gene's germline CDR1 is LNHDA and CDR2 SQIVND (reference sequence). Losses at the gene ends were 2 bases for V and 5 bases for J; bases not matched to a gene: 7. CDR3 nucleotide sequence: TGTGCCAGTAGTATATCCGGACAGGGGGCTCAGGAGACCCAGTACTTC. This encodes CASSISGQGAQETQYF.

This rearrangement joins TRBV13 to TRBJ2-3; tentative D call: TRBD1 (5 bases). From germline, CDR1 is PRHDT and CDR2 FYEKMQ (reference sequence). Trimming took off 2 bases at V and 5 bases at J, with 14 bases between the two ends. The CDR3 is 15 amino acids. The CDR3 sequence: CASSLFSDKGDTQYF. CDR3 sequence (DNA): TGTGCCAGCAGCTTATTCTCGGACAAAGGAGATACGCAGTATTTT.

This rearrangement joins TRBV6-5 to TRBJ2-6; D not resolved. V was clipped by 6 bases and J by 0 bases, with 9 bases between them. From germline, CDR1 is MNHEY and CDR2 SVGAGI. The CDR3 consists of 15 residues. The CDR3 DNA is TGTGCCAGCAGCATTTCGGGCTCTGGGGCCAACGTCCTGACTTTC. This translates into CASSISGSGANVLTF.

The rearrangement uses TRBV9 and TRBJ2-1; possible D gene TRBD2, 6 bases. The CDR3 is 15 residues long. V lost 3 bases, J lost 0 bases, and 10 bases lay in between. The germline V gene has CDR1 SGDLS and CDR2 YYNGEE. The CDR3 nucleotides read TGTGCCAGCAGCGCGGACGGGAGCTCCTACAATGAGCAGTTCTTC. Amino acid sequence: CASSADGSSYNEQFF.

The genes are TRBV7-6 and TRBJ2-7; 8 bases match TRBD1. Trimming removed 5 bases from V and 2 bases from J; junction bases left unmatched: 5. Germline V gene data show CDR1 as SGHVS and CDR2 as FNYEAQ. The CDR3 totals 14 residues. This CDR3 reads CASSPTGATYEQYF. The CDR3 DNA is TGTGCCAGCAGCCCGACAGGGGCCACCTACGAGCAGTACTTC.

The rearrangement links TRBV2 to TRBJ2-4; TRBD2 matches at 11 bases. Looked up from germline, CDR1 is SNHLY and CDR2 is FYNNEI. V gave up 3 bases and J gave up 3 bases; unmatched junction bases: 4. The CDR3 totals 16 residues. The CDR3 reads CASSEWLAGGKNIQYF. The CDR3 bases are TGTGCCAGCAGTGAGTGGCTAGCGGGGGGCAAAAACATTCAGTACTTC.

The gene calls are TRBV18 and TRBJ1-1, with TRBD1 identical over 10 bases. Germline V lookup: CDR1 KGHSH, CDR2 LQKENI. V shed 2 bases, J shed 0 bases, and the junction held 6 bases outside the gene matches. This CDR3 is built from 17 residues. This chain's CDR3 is CASSPWGQGNLNTEAFF. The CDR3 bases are TGTGCCAGCTCACCATGGGGACAGGGGAACCTGAACACTGAAGCTTTCTTT.

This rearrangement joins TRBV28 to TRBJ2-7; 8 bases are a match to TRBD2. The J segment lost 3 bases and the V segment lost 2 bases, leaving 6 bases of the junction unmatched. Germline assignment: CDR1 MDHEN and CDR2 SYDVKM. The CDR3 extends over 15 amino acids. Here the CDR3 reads CASSLRLAGLYEQYF. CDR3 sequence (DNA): TGTGCCAGCAGTTTACGGCTAGCGGGTCTCTACGAGCAGTACTTC.

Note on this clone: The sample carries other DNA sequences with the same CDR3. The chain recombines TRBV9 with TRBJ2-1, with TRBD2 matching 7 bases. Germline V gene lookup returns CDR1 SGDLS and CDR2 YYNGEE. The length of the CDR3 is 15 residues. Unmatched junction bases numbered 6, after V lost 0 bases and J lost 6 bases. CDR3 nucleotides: TGTGCCAGCAGCGTAGCTTCGGGAGGCGGCAATGAGCAGTTCTTC. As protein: CASSVASGGGNEQFF.

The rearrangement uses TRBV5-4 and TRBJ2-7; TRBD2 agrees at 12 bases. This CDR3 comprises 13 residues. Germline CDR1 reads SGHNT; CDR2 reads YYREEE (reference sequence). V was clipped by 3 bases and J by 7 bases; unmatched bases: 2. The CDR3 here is CASSSSGREEQYF. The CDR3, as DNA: TGTGCCAGCAGCTCTAGCGGGAGGGAAGAGCAGTACTTC.